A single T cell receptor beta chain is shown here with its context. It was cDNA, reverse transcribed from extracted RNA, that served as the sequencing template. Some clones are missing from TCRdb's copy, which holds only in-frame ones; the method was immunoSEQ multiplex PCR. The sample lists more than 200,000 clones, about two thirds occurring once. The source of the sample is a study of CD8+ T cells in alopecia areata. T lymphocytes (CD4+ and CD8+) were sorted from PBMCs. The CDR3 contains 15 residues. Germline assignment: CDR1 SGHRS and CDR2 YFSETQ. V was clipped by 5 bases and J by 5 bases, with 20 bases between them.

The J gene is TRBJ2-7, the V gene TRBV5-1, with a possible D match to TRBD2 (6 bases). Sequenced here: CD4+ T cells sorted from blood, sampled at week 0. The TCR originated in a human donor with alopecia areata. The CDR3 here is CASSLLAFPTDEQYF. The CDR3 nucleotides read TGCGCCAGCAGTTTACTAGCATTTCCTACGGACGAGCAGTACTTC.